These 2 T cell receptor beta chains came from one sample sequenced in a study of shared clonotypes between healthy human individuals. Assay used: immunoSEQ multiplex PCR; TCRdb lists only in-frame clones, some missing. The sample has approximately 2.5 million clones; more than 90% are singletons. Sequencing input: naive CD4+ T cells sorted from blood. The subset is: CD45RA+ positively selected. The origin of the receptors is a man in his late teens or twenties in good health.

V is TRBV11-2 and J is TRBJ2-3, with D possibly being TRBD1 (6 bases). The V end was cut by 5 bases, the J end by 2 bases, with 11 bases between. This CDR3 is built from 14 residues. Germline values: CDR1 SGHAT, CDR2 FQNNGV. This chain's CDR3 is CASSPNRVTDTQYF. As DNA, the CDR3 is TGTGCCAGCAGCCCAAACAGGGTCACAGATACGCAGTATTTT.

In the case of this clone: Within the sample, other DNA sequences also encode this same CDR3. This chain joins TRBV2 and TRBJ2-5; D possibly corresponds to TRBD2 (5 bases). This CDR3 contains 14 residues. Germline CDR1 reads SNHLY; CDR2 reads FYNNEI. V was pared by 3 bases and J by 2 bases, with 10 bases between. The CDR3 DNA sequence: TGTGCCAGCAGTGAGGGGAGAATTCAAGAGACCCAGTACTTC. Amino acids: CASSEGRIQETQYF.